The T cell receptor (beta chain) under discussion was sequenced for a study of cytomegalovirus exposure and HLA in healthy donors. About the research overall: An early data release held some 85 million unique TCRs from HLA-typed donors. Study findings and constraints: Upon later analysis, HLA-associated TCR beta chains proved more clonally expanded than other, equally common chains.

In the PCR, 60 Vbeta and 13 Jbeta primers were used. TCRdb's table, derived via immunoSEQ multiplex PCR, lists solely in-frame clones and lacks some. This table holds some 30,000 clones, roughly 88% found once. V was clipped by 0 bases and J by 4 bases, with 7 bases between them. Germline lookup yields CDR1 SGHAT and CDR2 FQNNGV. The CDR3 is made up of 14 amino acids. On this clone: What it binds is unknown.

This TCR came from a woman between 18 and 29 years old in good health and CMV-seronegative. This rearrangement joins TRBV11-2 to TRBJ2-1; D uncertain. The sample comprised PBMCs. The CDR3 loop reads CASSLDVGYNEQFF. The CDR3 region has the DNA TGTGCCAGCAGCTTAGATGTCGGTTACAATGAGCAGTTCTTC.